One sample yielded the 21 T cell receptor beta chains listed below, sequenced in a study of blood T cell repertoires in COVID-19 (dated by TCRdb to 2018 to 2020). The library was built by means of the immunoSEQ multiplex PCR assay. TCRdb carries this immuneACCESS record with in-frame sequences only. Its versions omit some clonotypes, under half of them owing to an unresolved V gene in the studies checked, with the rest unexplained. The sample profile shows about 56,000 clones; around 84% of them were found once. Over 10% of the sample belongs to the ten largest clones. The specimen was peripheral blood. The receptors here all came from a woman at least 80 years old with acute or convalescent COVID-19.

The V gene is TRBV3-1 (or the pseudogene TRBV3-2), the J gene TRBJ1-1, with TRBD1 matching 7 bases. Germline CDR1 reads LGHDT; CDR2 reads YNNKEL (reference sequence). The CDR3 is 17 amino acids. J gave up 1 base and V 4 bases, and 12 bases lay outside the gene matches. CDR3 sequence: CASSPPQRTGENTEAFF. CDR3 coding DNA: TGTGCCAGCAGCCCACCACAGAGGACAGGTGAGAACACTGAAGCTTTCTTT.

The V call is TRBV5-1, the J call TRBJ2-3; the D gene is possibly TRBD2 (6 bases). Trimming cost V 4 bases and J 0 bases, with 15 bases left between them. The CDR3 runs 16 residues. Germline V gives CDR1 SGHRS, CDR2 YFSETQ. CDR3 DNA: TGCGCCAGCAGCGGCGGACTACCTACTAGCACAGATACGCAGTATTTT. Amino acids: CASSGGLPTSTDTQYF. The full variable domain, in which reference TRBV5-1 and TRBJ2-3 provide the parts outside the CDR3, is KAGVTQTPRYLIKTRGQQVTLSCSPISGHRSVSWYQQTPGQGLQFLFEYFSETQRNKGNFPGRFSGRQFSNSRSEMNVSTLELGDSALYLCASSGGLPTSTDTQYFGPGTRLTVL.

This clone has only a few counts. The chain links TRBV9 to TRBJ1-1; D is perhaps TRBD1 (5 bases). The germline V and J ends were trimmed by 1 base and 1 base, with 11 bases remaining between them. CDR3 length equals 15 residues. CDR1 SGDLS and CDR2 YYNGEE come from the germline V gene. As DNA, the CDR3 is TGTGCCAGCAGCGTATTGGCAGGACAGAACACTGAAGCTTTCTTT. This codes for CASSVLAGQNTEAFF. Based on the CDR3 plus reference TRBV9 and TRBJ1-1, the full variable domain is DSGVTQTPKHLITATGQRVTLRCSPRSGDLSVYWYQQSLDQGLQFLIQYYNGEERAKGNILERFSAQQFPDLHSELNLSSLELGDSALYFCASSVLAGQNTEAFFGQGTRLTVV.

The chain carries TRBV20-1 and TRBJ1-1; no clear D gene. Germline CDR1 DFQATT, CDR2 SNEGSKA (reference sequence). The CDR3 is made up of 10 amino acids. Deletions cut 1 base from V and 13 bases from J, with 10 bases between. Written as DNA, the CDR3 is TGCAGTGCTAGAGGCAACGCGGATTTCTTT. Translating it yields CSARGNADFF.

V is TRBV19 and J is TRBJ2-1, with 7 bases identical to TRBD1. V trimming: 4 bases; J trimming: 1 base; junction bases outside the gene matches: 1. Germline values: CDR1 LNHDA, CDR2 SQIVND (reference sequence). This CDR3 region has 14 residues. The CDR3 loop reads CASSTGQSYNEQFF. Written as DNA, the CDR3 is TGTGCCAGTAGTACGGGACAGTCCTACAATGAGCAGTTCTTC. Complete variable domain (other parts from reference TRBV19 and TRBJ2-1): DGGITQSPKYLFRKEGQNVTLSCEQNLNHDAMYWYRQDPGQGLRLIYYSQIVNDFQKGDIAEGYSVSREKKESFPLTVTSAQKNPTAFYLCASSTGQSYNEQFFGPGTRLTVL.

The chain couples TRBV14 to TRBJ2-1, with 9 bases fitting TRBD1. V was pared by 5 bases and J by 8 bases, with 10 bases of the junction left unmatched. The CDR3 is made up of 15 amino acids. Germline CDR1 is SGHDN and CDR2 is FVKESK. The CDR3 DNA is TGTGCCAGCAGCACATGGACAGGGGCTTACGATGAGCAGTTCTTC. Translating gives CASSTWTGAYDEQFF.

CDR3 loop: CASSVDRGPDTEAFF. DNA of the CDR3: TGTGCCAGCAGCGTCGACAGGGGGCCTGACACTGAAGCTTTCTTT. V usage is TRBV6-5 and J usage is TRBJ1-1, with TRBD1 matching 10 bases. Germline CDR1 and CDR2: MNHEY and SVGAGI. The junction had 7 bases not matched to a gene; V was cut back by 6 bases and J by 3 bases. The CDR3 extends over 15 amino acids.

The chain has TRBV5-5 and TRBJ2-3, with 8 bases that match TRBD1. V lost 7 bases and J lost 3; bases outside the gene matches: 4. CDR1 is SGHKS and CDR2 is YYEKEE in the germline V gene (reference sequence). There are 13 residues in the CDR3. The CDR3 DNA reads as TGTGCCAGCTTCGGGACAGGTACAGATACGCAGTATTTT. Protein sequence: CASFGTGTDTQYF. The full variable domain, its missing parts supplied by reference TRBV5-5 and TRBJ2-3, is DAGVTQSPTHLIKTRGQQVTLRCSPISGHKSVSWYQQVLGQGPQFIFQYYEKEERGRGNFPDRFSARQFPNYSSELNVNALLLGDSALYLCASFGTGTDTQYFGPGTRLTVL.

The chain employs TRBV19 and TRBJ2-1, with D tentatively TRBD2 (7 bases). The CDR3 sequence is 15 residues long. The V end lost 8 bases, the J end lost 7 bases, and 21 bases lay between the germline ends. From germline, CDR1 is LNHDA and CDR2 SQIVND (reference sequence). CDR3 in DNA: TGTGCCAGTCAACTGGGGAGGGGCCAGGGGAATGAGCAGTTCTTC. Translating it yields CASQLGRGQGNEQFF. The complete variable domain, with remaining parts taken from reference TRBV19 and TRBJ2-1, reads DGGITQSPKYLFRKEGQNVTLSCEQNLNHDAMYWYRQDPGQGLRLIYYSQIVNDFQKGDIAEGYSVSREKKESFPLTVTSAQKNPTAFYLCASQLGRGQGNEQFFGPGTRLTVL.

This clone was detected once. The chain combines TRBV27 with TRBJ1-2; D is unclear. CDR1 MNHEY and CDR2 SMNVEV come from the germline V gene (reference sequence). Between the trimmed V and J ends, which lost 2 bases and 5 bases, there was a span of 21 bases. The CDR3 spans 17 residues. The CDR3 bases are TGTGCCAGCAGTTTAGATGGGAAAAGCGGCCCAGGATATGGCTACACCTTC. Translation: CASSLDGKSGPGYGYTF.

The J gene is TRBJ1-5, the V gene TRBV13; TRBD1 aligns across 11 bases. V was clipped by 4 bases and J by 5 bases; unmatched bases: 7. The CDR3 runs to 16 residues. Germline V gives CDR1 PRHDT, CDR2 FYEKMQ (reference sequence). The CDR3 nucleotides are TGTGCCAGCAGCTCCCGCGGGACAGGGGGAGATCAGCCCCAGCATTTT. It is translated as CASSSRGTGGDQPQHF.

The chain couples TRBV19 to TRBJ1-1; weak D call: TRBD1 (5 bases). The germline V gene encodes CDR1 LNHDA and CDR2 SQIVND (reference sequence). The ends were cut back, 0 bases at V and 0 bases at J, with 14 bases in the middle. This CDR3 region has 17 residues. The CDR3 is CASSIDGTGIMNTEAFF. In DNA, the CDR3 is TGTGCCAGTAGTATAGACGGTACAGGTATCATGAACACTGAAGCTTTCTTT.

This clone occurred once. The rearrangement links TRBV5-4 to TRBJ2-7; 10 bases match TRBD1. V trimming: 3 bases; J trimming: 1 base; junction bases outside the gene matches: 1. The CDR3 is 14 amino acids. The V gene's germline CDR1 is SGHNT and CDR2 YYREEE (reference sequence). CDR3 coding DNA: TGTGCCAGCAGCTCGGGACAGGGGTCCTACGAGCAGTACTTC. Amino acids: CASSSGQGSYEQYF.

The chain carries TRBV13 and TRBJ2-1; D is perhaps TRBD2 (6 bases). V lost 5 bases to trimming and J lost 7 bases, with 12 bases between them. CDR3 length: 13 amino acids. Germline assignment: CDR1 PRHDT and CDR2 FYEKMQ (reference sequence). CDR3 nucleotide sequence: TGTGCCAGCAGCCGCGAGACTAGAAATGAGCAGTTCTTC. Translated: CASSRETRNEQFF. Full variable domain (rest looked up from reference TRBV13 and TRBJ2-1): AAGVIQSPRHLIKEKRETATLKCYPIPRHDTVYWYQQGPGQDPQFLISFYEKMQSDKGSIPDRFSAQQFSDYHSELNMSSLELGDSALYFCASSRETRNEQFFGPGTRLTVL.

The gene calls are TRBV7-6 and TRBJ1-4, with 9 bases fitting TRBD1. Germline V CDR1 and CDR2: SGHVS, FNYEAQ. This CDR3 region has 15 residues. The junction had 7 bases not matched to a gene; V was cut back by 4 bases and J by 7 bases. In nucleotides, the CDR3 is TGTGCCAGCAGCTCAGGACAGGGGCCGGGTGAAAAACTGTTTTTT. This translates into CASSSGQGPGEKLFF.

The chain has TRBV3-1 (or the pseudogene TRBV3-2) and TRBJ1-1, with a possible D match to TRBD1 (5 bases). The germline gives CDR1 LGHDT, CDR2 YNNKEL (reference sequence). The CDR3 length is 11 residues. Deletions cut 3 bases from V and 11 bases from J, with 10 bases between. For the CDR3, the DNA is TGTGCCAGCAGCCACACAGGTTTGGCTTTCTTT. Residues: CASSHTGLAFF.

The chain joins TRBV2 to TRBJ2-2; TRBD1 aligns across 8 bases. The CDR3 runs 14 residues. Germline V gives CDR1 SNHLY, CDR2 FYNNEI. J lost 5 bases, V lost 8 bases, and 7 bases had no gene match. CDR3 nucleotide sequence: TGTGCCAGCGGCCAGGGGGCGTATACCGGGGAGCTGTTTTTT. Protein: CASGQGAYTGELFF.

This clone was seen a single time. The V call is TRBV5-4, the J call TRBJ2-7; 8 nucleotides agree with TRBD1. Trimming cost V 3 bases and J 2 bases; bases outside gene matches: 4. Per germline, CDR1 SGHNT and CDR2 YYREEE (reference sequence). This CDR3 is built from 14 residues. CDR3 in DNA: TGTGCCAGCAGCTCAGACAGGGGCCCCTACGAGCAGTACTTC. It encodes CASSSDRGPYEQYF. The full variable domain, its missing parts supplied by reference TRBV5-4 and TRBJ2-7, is ETGVTQSPTHLIKTRGQQVTLRCSSQSGHNTVSWYQQALGQGPQFIFQYYREEENGRGNFPPRFSGLQFPNYSSELNVNALELDDSALYLCASSSDRGPYEQYFGPGTRLTVT.

DNA of the CDR3: TGTGCCAGCAGCTTAGCGGGAGGGTACCAGCCCCAGCATTTT. As protein: CASSLAGGYQPQHF. This rearrangement joins TRBV7-9 to TRBJ1-5; D gene uncertain. The V end was cut by 0 bases, the J end by 7 bases, with 10 bases between. The CDR3 length is 14 residues. CDR1 and CDR2 (germline): SEHNR, FQNEAQ (reference sequence).

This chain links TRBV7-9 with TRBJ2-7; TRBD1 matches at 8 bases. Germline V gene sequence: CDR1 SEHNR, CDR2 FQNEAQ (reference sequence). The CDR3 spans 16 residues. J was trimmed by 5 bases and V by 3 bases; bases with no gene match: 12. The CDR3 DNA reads TGTGCCAGCAGCTTGGACCGAGGGCAGGGGGCTGACGAGCAGTACTTC. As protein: CASSLDRGQGADEQYF.

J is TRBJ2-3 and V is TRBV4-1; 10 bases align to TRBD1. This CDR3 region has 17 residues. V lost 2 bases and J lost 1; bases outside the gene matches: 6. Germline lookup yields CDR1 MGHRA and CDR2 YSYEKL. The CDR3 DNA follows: TGCGCCAGCAGCCAAACAACCGGGACAGGGGGCACAGATACGCAGTATTTT. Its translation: CASSQTTGTGGTDTQYF.